This TCR beta chain stems from a study of T-cell memory formation after mild COVID-19. Study overall: Largely, the TCR clusters proved donor specific.

Study-wide findings and caveats: Memory cells collected pre-infection included some clones that later responded, suggesting cross-reactive memory joined. Shrinking CD4+ clones were chiefly CM and EM; CD8+ ones were chiefly EMRA.

In its sample, this clonotype was seen a few times. Its specificity is unknown. 5'RACE with constant-segment primers yielded barcoded, UMI-tagged TCR alpha and TCR beta cDNA libraries. TCRdb redid the calling of the 5' RACE reads with MiXCR, one entry per CDR3 protein. The sample holds 270,000 or so distinct CDR3 sequences, 16% seen once. Germline V gives CDR1 LGHDT, CDR2 YNNKEL (reference sequence). V dropped 0 bases and J dropped 1 base, with 8 bases sitting between them. The CDR3 is made up of 15 amino acids. Sequenced material: PBMCs or a T cell subset sorted from them (not recorded which). The TCR comes from a man between 18 and 29 years old who had mild COVID-19 (a few samples of this study predate the infection). Cell type and time point are not known. The chain uses TRBV3-1 and TRBJ2-3; D may be TRBD2 (6 bases). The CDR3 protein is CASSQDTGGTDTQYF. The DNA of the CDR3 is TGTGCCAGCAGCCAAGATACGGGGGGCACAGATACGCAGTATTTT.